Following are 5 T cell receptor beta chains from one sample sequenced in a study of T-cell reconstitution after alpha-beta-depleted transplantation in children. Library preparation (for TCRbeta) was performed with unique molecular identifiers. TCRdb reanalysed the PCR reads using MiXCR and keeps one entry per CDR3 protein. The sample lists 450,000 to 600,000 distinct CDR3 sequences, around 20% occurring once. Material: PBMCs from the stem cell graft donor, obtained from the stem cell graft. The receptors originated from a human donor who donated a stem cell graft to a child with acute lymphoblastic leukemia.

V and J are TRBV9 and TRBJ2-1; weak D call: TRBD2 (5 bases). This CDR3 is built from 17 residues. Germline V gene lookup returns CDR1 SGDLS and CDR2 YYNGEE. Trimming cost V 0 bases and J 0 bases, with 13 bases left between them. This CDR3 reads CASSVDWLGSSYNEQFF. CDR3 bases: TGTGCCAGCAGCGTAGACTGGTTAGGGAGCTCCTACAATGAGCAGTTCTTC.

The chain is built from TRBV7-9 and TRBJ1-2; no definite D call. There are 12 residues in the CDR3. V lost 1 base, J lost 8 bases, and 8 bases lay in between. From germline, CDR1 is SEHNR and CDR2 FQNEAQ (reference sequence). CDR3 protein: CASSLGSSGYTF. The CDR3 coding sequence is TGTGCCAGCAGCTTAGGTTCTAGCGGCTACACCTTC. The full variable domain, with the rest looked up from reference TRBV7-9 and TRBJ1-2, is DTGVSQNPRHKITKRGQNVTFRCDPISEHNRLYWYRQTLGQGPEFLTYFQNEAQLEKSRLLSDRFSAERPKGSFSTLEIQRTEQGDSAMYLCASSLGSSGYTFGSGTRLTVV.

This clonotype appeared a few times. This sequence joins TRBV7-2 and TRBJ1-2; 8 bases align to TRBD1. Germline-derived CDR1 and CDR2 are SGHTA and FQGNSA. The CDR3 contains 15 residues. Trimming removed 5 bases from V and 8 bases from J; junction bases left unmatched: 13. DNA of the CDR3: TGTGCCAGCAGCCCGGCCGGCGGGACAGGAAGGGGCTACACCTTC. This translates into CASSPAGGTGRGYTF.

This clonotype was counted only a few times. The chain carries TRBV12-3 or TRBV12-4 and TRBJ1-5; no reliable D call. This CDR3 comprises 13 residues. Deletions cut 5 bases from V and 6 bases from J, with 11 bases between. CDR3: CASSRGRGQPQHF. The CDR3 DNA follows: TGTGCCAGCAGTAGAGGGCGGGGTCAGCCCCAGCATTTT.

V usage is TRBV4-1 and J usage is TRBJ2-3; D uncertain. Looked up from germline, CDR1 is MGHRA and CDR2 is YSYEKL. CDR3 length equals 14 residues. Trimming pared 2 bases from V and 0 bases from J, leaving 6 bases between. CDR3 in DNA: TGCGCCAGCAGCCAAAGGGCAAGCACAGATACGCAGTATTTT. This encodes CASSQRASTDTQYF.